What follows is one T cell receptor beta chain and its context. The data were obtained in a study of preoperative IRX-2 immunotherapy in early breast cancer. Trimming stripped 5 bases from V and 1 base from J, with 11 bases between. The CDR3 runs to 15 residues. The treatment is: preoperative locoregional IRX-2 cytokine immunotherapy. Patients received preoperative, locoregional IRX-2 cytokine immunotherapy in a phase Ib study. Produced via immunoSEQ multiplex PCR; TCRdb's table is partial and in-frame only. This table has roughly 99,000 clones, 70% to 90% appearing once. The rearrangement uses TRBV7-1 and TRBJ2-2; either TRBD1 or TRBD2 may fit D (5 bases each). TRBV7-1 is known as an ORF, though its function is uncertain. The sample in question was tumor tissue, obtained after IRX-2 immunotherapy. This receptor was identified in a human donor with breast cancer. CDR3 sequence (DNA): TGTGCCAGCAGCCCCGGGACCGTGAACACCGGGGAGCTGTTTTTT. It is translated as CASSPGTVNTGELFF.